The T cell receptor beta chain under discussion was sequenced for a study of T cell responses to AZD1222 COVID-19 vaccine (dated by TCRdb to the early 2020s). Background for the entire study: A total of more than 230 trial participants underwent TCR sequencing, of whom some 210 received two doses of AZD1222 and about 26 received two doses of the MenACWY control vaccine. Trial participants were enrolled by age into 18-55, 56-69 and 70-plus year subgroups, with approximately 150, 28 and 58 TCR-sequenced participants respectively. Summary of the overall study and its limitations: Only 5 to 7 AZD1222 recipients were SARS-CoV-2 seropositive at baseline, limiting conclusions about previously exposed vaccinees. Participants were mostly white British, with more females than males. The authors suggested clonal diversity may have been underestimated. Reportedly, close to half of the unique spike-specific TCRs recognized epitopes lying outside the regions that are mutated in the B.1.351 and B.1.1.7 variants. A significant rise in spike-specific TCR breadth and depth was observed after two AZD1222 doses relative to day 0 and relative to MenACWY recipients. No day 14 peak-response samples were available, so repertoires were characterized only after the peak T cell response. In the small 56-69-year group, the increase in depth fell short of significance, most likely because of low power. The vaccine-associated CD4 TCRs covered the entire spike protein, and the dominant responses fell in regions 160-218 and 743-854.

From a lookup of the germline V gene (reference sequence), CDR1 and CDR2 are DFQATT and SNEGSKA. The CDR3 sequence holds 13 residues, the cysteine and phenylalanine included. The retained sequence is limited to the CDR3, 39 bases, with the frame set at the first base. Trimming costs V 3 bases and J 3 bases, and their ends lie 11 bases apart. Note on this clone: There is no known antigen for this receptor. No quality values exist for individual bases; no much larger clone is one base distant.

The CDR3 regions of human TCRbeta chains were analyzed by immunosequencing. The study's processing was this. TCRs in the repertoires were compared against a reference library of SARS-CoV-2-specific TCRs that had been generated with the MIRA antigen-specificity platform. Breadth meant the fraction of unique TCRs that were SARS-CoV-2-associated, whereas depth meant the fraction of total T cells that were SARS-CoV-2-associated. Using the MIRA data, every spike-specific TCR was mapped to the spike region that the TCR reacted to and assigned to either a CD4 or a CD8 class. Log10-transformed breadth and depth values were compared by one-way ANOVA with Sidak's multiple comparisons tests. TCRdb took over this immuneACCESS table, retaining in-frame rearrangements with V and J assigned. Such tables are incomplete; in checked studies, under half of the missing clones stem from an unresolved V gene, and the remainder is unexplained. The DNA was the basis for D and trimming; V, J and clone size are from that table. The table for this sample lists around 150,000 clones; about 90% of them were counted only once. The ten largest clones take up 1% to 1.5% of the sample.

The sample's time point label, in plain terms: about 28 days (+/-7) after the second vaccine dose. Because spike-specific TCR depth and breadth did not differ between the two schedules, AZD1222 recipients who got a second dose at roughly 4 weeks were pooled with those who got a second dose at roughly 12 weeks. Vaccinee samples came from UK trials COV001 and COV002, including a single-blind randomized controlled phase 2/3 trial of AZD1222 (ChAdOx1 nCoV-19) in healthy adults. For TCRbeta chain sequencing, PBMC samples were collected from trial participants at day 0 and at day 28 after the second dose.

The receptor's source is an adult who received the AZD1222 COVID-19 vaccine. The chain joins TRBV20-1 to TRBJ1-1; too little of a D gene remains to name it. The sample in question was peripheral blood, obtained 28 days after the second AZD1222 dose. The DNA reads TGCAGTGCTAGTAGTGGTGGGGACACTGAAGCTTTCTTT. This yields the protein CSASSGGDTEAFF.